This TCR beta chain was recovered during a study of blood T cell repertoires in COVID-19. Study summary: Italy, Spain and the United States were the sources of the convalescent and acute COVID-19 samples. PBMCs, B-cell-depleted T cells, or T cells provided the cDNA or gDNA that made up the material.

In the original workflow: Nucleated cell number was recorded as an estimate derived from reference gene primer amplification. Repertoires were generated with immunoSEQ multiplex PCR, while TCRdb's copy carries only in-frame clones and drops some. Clone size and V and J calls were adopted from that table, with D and trimming inferred from the DNA. The repertoire holds more than 85,000 clones, with 80% to 95% as singletons. V lost 3 bases to trimming and J lost 7 bases; unmatched junction nucleotides: 6. CDR3 length equals 15 residues. Per the germline V gene, CDR1 is SGHRS and CDR2 is YFSETQ. The chain uses TRBV5-1 and TRBJ2-1; TRBD1 matches 11 bases. The receptor was derived from a man in his 70s with acute or convalescent COVID-19. What was sequenced was peripheral blood. This CDR3 reads CASSSPGTGGNEQFF. CDR3 bases: TGCGCCAGCAGCTCCCCGGGGACAGGGGGGAATGAGCAGTTCTTC.